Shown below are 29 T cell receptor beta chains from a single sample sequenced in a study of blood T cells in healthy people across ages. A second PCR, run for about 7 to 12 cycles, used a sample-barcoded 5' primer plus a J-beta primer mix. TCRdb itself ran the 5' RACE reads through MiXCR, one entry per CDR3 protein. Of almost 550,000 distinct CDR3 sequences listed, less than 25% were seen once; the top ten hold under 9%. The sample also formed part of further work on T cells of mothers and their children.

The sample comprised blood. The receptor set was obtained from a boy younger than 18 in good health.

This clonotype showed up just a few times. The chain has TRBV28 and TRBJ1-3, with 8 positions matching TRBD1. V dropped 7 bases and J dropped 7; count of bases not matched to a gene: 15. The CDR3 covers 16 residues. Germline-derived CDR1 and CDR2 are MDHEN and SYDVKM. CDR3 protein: CASNSGQEVPGNTIYF. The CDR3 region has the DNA TGTGCCAGCAACTCGGGACAGGAGGTCCCGGGCAACACCATATATTTT.

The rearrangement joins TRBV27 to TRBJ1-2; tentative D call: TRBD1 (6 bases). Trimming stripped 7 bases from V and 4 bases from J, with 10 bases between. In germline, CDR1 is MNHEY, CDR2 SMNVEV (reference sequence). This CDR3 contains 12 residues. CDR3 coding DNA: TGTGCCAGCAAGGGGGGTGCCTATGGCTACACCTTC. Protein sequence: CASKGGAYGYTF.

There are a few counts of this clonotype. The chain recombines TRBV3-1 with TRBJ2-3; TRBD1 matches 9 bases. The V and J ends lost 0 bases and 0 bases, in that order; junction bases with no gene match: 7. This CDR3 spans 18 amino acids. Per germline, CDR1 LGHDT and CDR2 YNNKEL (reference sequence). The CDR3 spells CASSQDGTGLPSTDTQYF. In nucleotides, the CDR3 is TGTGCCAGCAGCCAAGACGGGACAGGGTTACCTAGCACAGATACGCAGTATTTT.

CDR3 nucleotides: TGTGCCAGCAGTTTAATAGGCCAGTTTTACGAGCAGTACTTC. Its translation is CASSLIGQFYEQYF. The chain is built from TRBV27 and TRBJ2-7; no reliable D call. V was trimmed by 2 bases and J by 4 bases, leaving 12 bases between them. The CDR3 consists of 14 residues. Germline CDR1 MNHEY, CDR2 SMNVEV (reference sequence).

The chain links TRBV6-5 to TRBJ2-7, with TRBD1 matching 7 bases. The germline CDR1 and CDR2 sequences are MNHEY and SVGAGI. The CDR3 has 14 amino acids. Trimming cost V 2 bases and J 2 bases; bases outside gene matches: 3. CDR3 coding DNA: TGTGCCAGCAGTTACCGGGACAGAACCTACGAGCAGTACTTC. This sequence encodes CASSYRDRTYEQYF.

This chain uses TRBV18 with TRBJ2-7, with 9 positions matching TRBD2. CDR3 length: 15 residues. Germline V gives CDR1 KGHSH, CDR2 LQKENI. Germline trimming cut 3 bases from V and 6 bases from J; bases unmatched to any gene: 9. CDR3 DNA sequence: TGTGCCAGCTCACCTATTAGCGGGAGTTTAGTCGAGCAGTACTTC. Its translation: CASSPISGSLVEQYF.

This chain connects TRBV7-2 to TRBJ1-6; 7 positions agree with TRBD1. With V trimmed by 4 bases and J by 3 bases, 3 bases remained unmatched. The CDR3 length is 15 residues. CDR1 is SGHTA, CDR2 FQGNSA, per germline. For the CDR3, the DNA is TGTGCCAGCAGCTCAAGACAGGGCTATAATTCACCCCTCCACTTT. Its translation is CASSSRQGYNSPLHF. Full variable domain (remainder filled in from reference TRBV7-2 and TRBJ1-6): GAGVSQSPSNKVTEKGKDVELRCDPISGHTALYWYRQSLGQGLEFLIYFQGNSAPDKSGLPSDRFSAERTGGSVSTLTIQRTQQEDSAVYLCASSSRQGYNSPLHFGNGTRLTVT.

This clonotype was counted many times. The CDR3 DNA is TGCGCCAGCATTCCTACTCCGGGGGGCGTAAGCACAGATACGCAGTATTTT. Encoded protein: CASIPTPGGVSTDTQYF. The chain has TRBV5-1 and TRBJ2-3; possibly TRBD2 for D (7 bases). Germline V gene data show CDR1 as SGHRS and CDR2 as YFSETQ. CDR3 length: 17 residues. Trimming took off 6 bases at V and 0 bases at J, with 20 bases between the two ends.

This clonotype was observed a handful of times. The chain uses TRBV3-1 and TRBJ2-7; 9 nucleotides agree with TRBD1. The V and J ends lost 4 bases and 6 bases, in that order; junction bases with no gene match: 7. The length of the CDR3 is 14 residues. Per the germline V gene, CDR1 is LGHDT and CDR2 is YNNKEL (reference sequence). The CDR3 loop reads CASSPGTGLGEQYF. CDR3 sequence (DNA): TGTGCCAGCAGCCCAGGGACAGGGCTGGGCGAGCAGTACTTC.

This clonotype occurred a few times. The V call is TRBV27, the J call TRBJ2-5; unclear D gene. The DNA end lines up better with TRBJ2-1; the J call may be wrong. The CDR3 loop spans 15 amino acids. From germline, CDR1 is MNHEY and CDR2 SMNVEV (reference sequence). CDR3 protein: CASSLSMGRLNEQFF. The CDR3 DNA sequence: TGTGCCAGCAGTTTATCGATGGGTAGGTTGAATGAGCAGTTCTTC.

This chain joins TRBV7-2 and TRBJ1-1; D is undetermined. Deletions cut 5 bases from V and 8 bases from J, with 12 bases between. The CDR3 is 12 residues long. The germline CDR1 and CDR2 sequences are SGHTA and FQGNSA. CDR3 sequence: CASSAYQVEAFF. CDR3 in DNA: TGTGCCAGCAGCGCATACCAGGTAGAAGCTTTCTTT.

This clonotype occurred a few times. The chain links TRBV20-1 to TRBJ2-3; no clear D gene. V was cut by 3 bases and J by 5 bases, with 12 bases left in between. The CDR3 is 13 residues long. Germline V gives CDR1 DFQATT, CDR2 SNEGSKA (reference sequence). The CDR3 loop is CSASDPAKDTQYF. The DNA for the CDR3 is TGCAGTGCTAGTGATCCGGCTAAAGATACGCAGTATTTT.

The chain's CDR3 is CASSPLGEQFF. DNA for the CDR3: TGTGCCAGCAGCCCCCTGGGTGAGCAGTTCTTC. J is TRBJ2-5 and V is TRBV5-5; unclear D gene. TRBJ2-1 explains the end of the DNA better; the J call may be wrong. Germline CDR1 reads SGHKS; CDR2 reads YYEKEE (reference sequence). This CDR3 contains 11 residues.

The CDR3: CASSSSGTNGNEQFF. DNA of the CDR3: TGCGCCAGCAGCTCTAGCGGGACAAATGGGAATGAGCAGTTCTTC. The chain links TRBV4-3 to TRBJ2-5, with 9 bases lining up with TRBD2. The J call may not be correct, given that the DNA end is closer to TRBJ2-1. This CDR3 contains 15 residues. Germline CDR1 LGHNA, CDR2 YSLEER.

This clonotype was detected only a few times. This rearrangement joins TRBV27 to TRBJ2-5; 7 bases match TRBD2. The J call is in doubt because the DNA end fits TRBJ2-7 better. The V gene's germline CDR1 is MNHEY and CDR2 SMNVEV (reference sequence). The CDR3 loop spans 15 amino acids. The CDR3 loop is CASSSPGGTTYEQYF. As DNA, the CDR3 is TGTGCCAGCAGTTCCCCGGGAGGAACCACCTACGAGCAGTACTTC.

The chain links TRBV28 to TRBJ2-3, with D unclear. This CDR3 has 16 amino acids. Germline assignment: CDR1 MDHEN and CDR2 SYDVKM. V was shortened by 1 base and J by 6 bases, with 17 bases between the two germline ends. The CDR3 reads CASSLLGGGSPDTQYF. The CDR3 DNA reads TGTGCCAGCAGTTTATTGGGCGGCGGCTCCCCGGATACGCAGTATTTT. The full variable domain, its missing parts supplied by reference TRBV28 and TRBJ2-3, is DVKVTQSSRYLVKRTGEKVFLECVQDMDHENMFWYRQDPGLGLRLIYFSYDVKMKEKGDIPEGYSVSREKKERFSLILESASTNQTSMYLCASSLLGGGSPDTQYFGPGTRLTVL.

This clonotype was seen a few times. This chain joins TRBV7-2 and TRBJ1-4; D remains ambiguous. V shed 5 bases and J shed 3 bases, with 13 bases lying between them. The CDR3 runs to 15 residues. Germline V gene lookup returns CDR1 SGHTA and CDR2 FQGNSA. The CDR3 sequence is CASSRSGGPNEKLFF. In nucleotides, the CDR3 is TGTGCCAGCAGCCGGAGCGGAGGCCCTAATGAAAAACTGTTTTTT.

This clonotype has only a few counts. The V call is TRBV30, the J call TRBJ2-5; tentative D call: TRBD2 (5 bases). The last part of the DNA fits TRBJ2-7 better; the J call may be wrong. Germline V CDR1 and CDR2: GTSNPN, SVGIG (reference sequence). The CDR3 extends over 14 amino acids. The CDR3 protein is CAWSVTGVWDEQYF. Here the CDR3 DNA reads TGTGCCTGGAGTGTGACCGGGGTATGGGACGAGCAGTACTTC.

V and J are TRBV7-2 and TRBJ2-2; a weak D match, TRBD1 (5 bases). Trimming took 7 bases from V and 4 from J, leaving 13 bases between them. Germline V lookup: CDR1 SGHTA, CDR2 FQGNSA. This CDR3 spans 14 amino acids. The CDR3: CASTVSGITGELFF. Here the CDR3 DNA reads TGTGCCAGCACCGTCTCAGGGATCACCGGGGAGCTGTTTTTT.

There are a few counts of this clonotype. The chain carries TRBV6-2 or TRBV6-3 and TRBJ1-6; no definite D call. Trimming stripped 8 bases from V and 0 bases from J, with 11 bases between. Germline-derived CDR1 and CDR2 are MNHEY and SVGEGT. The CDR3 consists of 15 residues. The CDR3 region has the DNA TGTGCCAGCTGGACGGCGAGCTCCTATAATTCACCCCTCCACTTT. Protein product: CASWTASSYNSPLHF.

The CDR3 DNA follows: TGCGCCAGCAGCTGGGACAGGGGTACGGAGACCCAGTACTTC. As protein: CASSWDRGTETQYF. The V and J genes are TRBV5-1 and TRBJ2-5; 10 bases are shared with TRBD1. With 3 bases clipped from V and 5 bases from J, the junction kept 4 bases outside the gene matches. Germline lookup yields CDR1 SGHRS and CDR2 YFSETQ. The CDR3 length is 14 residues.

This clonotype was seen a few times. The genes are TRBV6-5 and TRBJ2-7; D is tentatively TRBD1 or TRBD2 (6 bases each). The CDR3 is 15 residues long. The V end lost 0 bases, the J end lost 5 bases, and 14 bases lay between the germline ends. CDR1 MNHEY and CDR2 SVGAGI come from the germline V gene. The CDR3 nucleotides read TGTGCCAGCAGTTACTCAGGGGGGCGCTGGGACGAGCAGTACTTC. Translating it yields CASSYSGGRWDEQYF.

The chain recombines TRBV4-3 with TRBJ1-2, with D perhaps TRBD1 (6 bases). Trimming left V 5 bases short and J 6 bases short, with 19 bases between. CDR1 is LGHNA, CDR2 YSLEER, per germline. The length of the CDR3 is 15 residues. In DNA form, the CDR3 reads TGCGCCAGCAGCAAATACCAGGGGAGTCTCCATGGCTACACCTTC. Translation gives CASSKYQGSLHGYTF.

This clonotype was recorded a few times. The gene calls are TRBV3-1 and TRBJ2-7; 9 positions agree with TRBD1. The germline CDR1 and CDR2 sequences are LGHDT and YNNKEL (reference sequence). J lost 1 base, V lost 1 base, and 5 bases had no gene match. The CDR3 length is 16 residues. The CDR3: CASSQGGQGKSYEQYF. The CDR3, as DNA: TGTGCCAGCAGCCAAGGGGGACAGGGCAAATCCTACGAGCAGTACTTC.

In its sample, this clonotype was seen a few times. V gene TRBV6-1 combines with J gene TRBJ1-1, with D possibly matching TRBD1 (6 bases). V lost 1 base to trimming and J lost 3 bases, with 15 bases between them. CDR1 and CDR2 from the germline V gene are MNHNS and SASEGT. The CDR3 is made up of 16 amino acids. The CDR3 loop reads CASSEVWRPGDTEAFF. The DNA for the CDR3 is TGTGCCAGCAGTGAAGTCTGGAGGCCAGGGGACACTGAAGCTTTCTTT.

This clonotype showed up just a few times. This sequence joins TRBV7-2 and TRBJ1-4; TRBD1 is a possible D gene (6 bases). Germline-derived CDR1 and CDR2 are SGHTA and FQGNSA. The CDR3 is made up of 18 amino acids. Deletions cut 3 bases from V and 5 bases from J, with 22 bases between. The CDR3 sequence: CASSLTGPRGVGNEKLFF. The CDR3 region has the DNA TGTGCCAGCAGCTTGACGGGACCGAGGGGGGTTGGAAATGAAAAACTGTTTTTT.

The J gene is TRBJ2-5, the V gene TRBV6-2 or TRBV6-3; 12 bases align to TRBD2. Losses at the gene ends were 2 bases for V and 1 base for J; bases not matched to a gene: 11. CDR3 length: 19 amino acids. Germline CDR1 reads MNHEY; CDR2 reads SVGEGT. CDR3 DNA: TGTGCCAGCAGTTACCCCACCCTACGGACTAGCGGGACCCAAGAGACCCAGTACTTC. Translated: CASSYPTLRTSGTQETQYF.

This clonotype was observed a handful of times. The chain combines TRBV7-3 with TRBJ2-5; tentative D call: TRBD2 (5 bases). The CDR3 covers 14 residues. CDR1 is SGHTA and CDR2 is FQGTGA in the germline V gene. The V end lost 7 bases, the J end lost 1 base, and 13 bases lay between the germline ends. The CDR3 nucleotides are TGTGCCAGCACCCGGAGGATGGCCCAAGAGACCCAGTACTTC. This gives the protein CASTRRMAQETQYF.

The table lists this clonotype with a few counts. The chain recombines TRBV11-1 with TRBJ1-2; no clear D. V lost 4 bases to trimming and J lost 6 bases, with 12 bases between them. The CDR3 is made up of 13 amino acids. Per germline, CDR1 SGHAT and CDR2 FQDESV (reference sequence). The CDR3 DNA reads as TGTGCCAGCAGCTCCGGGATGAGGGATGGCTACACCTTC. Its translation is CASSSGMRDGYTF.